The 4 T cell receptor beta chains listed next were all sequenced from one sample in a study of cytomegalovirus exposure and HLA in healthy donors. Measured with immunoSEQ multiplex PCR; TCRdb has only the in-frame clones, and not every one. The repertoire consists of 130,000 to 150,000 clones, with roughly nine tenths occurring once and the leading ten covering 3.3%. Sample: PBMCs. The receptors originated from a woman aged 18-30 years in good health and CMV-seropositive.

The CDR3: CAISETYEQYF. The CDR3 DNA follows: TGTGCCATCAGTGAGACTTACGAGCAGTACTTC. V usage is TRBV10-3 and J usage is TRBJ2-7; the D is unclear. The germline V gene has CDR1 ENHRY and CDR2 SYGVKD. CDR3 length: 11 amino acids. Trimming took 2 bases from V and 4 from J, leaving 3 bases between them.

The chain joins TRBV6-6 to TRBJ1-1, with 10 nucleotides matching TRBD1. This CDR3 contains 15 residues. V trimming: 4 bases; J trimming: 5 bases; junction bases outside the gene matches: 7. Germline lookup yields CDR1 MNHNY and CDR2 SVGAGI (reference sequence). The CDR3: CASSFTDRGKTEAFF. For the CDR3, the DNA is TGTGCCAGCAGTTTTACGGACAGGGGGAAGACTGAAGCTTTCTTT.

This chain uses TRBV7-2 with TRBJ2-7, with 9 bases identical to TRBD1. The CDR3 is made up of 17 amino acids. V was pared by 5 bases and J by 3 bases, with 14 bases of the junction left unmatched. CDR1 and CDR2 (germline): SGHTA, FQGNSA. CDR3 coding DNA: TGTGCCAGCAGCACACGGACAGGGGAACACCTTAACTACGAGCAGTACTTC. Its translation is CASSTRTGEHLNYEQYF. Full variable domain (remainder filled in from reference TRBV7-2 and TRBJ2-7): GAGVSQSPSNKVTEKGKDVELRCDPISGHTALYWYRQSLGQGLEFLIYFQGNSAPDKSGLPSDRFSAERTGGSVSTLTIQRTQQEDSAVYLCASSTRTGEHLNYEQYFGPGTRLTVT.

This chain connects TRBV30 to TRBJ2-1, with D possibly matching TRBD2 (6 bases). Germline V gene lookup returns CDR1 GTSNPN and CDR2 SVGIG (reference sequence). V shed 4 bases and J shed 6 bases, with 16 bases lying between them. The CDR3 loop spans 14 amino acids. The CDR3 is CAWNFGRGLNEQFF. The DNA of the CDR3 is TGTGCCTGGAATTTCGGGAGAGGTCTCAATGAGCAGTTCTTC.